Each of the 12 T cell receptor beta chains below was sequenced from the same sample in a study of T cell responses to AZD1222 COVID-19 vaccine. Using immunoSEQ multiplex PCR, the repertoire was profiled, and TCRdb retains in-frame clones only, with some absent. This sample carries some 130,000 clones, about 92% of them seen once, and the ten largest clones take under 10%. Sequenced here: peripheral blood, sampled on day 0 of AZD1222 vaccination. The receptor set was obtained from an adult in good health.

The chain employs TRBV18 and TRBJ1-2, with D hard to call. The V gene's germline CDR1 is KGHSH and CDR2 LQKENI. Trimming shortened V by 1 base and J by 7 bases, and 16 bases separated the two germline ends. The CDR3 contains 15 residues. CDR3 nucleotides: TGTGCCAGCTCACCACGGGAGGGAGGAGTGAGTGGCTACACCTTC. Its protein is CASSPREGGVSGYTF. The variable domain in full, with the rest retrieved from reference TRBV18 and TRBJ1-2, is NAGVMQNPRHLVRRRGQEARLRCSPMKGHSHVYWYRQLPEEGLKFMVYLQKENIIDESGMPKERFSAEFPKEGPSILRIQQVVRGDSAAYFCASSPREGGVSGYTFGSGTRLTVV.

Details on this clone: The same CDR3 is also encoded by other DNA sequences in this sample. The J gene is TRBJ2-7, the V gene TRBV5-1; no definite D call. V was pared by 1 base and J by 0 bases, with 2 bases between. This CDR3 is 12 amino acids long. Germline CDR1 SGHRS, CDR2 YFSETQ. This chain's CDR3 is CASSLSSYEQYF. As DNA, the CDR3 is TGCGCCAGCAGCTTGAGCTCCTACGAGCAGTACTTC.

The rearrangement joins TRBV18 to TRBJ2-1; D is uncertain. This CDR3 is built from 11 residues. V was clipped by 3 bases and J by 10 bases, with 7 bases between them. Germline CDR1 is KGHSH and CDR2 is LQKENI. The CDR3 region has the DNA TGTGCCAGCTCACCCTCGTGGGAGCAGTTCTTC. It specifies CASSPSWEQFF.

This rearrangement joins TRBV7-2 to TRBJ1-5; D remains unclear. The germline V and J ends were trimmed by 2 bases and 3 bases, with 14 bases remaining between them. Germline CDR1 reads SGHTA; CDR2 reads FQGNSA. The CDR3 is made up of 16 amino acids. For the CDR3, the DNA is TGTGCCAGCAGCTTATGGCGTGACATACCCAATCAGCCCCAGCATTTT. Protein sequence: CASSLWRDIPNQPQHF.

The V call is TRBV7-8, the J call TRBJ1-1; D perhaps matches TRBD1 (5 bases). Per the germline V gene, CDR1 is SGHVS and CDR2 is FQNEAQ. The length of the CDR3 is 16 residues. The V gene lost 5 bases and the J gene lost 0 bases, with 16 bases spanning the gap. The CDR3 protein is CASSPRGYTMNTEAFF. CDR3 in DNA: TGTGCCAGCAGCCCTAGGGGTTATACCATGAACACTGAAGCTTTCTTT.

The chain recombines TRBV12-3 or TRBV12-4 with TRBJ2-5, with TRBD2 as a possible D gene (5 bases). V was pared by 2 bases and J by 5 bases, with 9 bases between. This CDR3 is 13 amino acids long. As DNA, the CDR3 is TGTGCCAGCAGTTTACGGGGTTTGGAGACCCAGTACTTC. Residues: CASSLRGLETQYF.

This sequence joins TRBV5-6 and TRBJ2-7; D is possibly TRBD1 or TRBD2 (5 bases each). Germline V gives CDR1 SGHDT, CDR2 YYEEEE. The CDR3 is made up of 13 amino acids. Between the trimmed V and J ends, which lost 8 bases and 1 base, there was a span of 13 bases. The CDR3 loop reads CASRSWGSYEQYF. DNA for the CDR3: TGTGCCAGTCGTTCCTGGGGGTCCTACGAGCAGTACTTC.

The chain employs TRBV3-1 (or the pseudogene TRBV3-2) and TRBJ2-1; 11 bases agree with TRBD1. CDR1 is LGHDT, CDR2 YNNKEL, per germline (reference sequence). V was clipped by 6 bases and J by 7 bases; unmatched bases: 8. This CDR3 has 15 residues. The DNA of the CDR3 is TGTGCCAGCAGTCATCCGGGACAGGGGGATAATGAGCAGTTCTTC. Translating it yields CASSHPGQGDNEQFF.

The J gene is TRBJ1-2, the V gene TRBV6-5; D unresolved. V was clipped by 8 bases and J by 7 bases, with 14 bases between them. The CDR3 runs 12 residues. The germline V gene has CDR1 MNHEY and CDR2 SVGAGI. The CDR3 coding sequence is TGTGCCAGCGATAAAAAGGGCCCTGGCTACACCTTC. Translated: CASDKKGPGYTF.

This chain uses TRBV19 with TRBJ1-5; TRBD1 might be the D (5 bases). V dropped 5 bases and J dropped 2 bases, with 13 bases sitting between them. This CDR3 region has 15 residues. Looked up from germline, CDR1 is LNHDA and CDR2 is SQIVND (reference sequence). CDR3 sequence (DNA): TGTGCCAGTAGTTCCTGGGACGCGGGCAATCAGCCCCAGCATTTT. Translation gives CASSSWDAGNQPQHF.

V is TRBV2 and J is TRBJ2-1, with D uncertain. The ends were cut back, 3 bases at V and 4 bases at J, with 7 bases in the middle. Germline V gene lookup returns CDR1 SNHLY and CDR2 FYNNEI. CDR3 size: 13 residues. In nucleotides, the CDR3 is TGTGCCAGCAGTGAGGACCGATACAATGAGCAGTTCTTC. This gives the protein CASSEDRYNEQFF.

The chain uses TRBV19 and TRBJ2-7; D gene ambiguous. Per germline, CDR1 LNHDA and CDR2 SQIVND (reference sequence). Trimming stripped 8 bases from V and 2 bases from J, with 13 bases between. The CDR3 spans 13 residues. For the CDR3, the DNA is TGTGCCAGTGCGGTCGGAATCACCTACGAGCAGTACTTC. Residues: CASAVGITYEQYF.